This TCR beta chain was recorded in a study of blood T cell repertoires in COVID-19. Under the authors' procedure: Counts of nucleated cells, estimated from reference gene primer amplification, were obtained. Sequenced by immunoSEQ multiplex PCR; TCRdb stores in-frame clones only, minus some. The V and J calls and clone size come from that table; D and trimming were worked out from the DNA. The sample shows about 310,000 clones, 80% to 90% of them seen only once. V shed 2 bases, J shed 3 bases, and the junction held 5 bases outside the gene matches. Germline CDR1 SGDLS, CDR2 YYNGEE. The CDR3 runs to 15 residues.

The material sequenced was PBMCs or T cells enriched from blood (not recorded which). This receptor was obtained from a woman aged 18-29 years who had recovered from COVID-19. This chain uses TRBV9 with TRBJ2-7; 10 positions agree with TRBD2. The CDR3 nucleotides are TGTGCCAGCAGCGTTACTAGCGGGGAGGGCTACGAGCAGTACTTC. Protein sequence: CASSVTSGEGYEQYF. Full variable domain (outside the CDR3, taken from reference TRBV9 and TRBJ2-7): DSGVTQTPKHLITATGQRVTLRCSPRSGDLSVYWYQQSLDQGLQFLIQYYNGEERAKGNILERFSAQQFPDLHSELNLSSLELGDSALYFCASSVTSGEGYEQYFGPGTRLTVT.